This record covers a single T cell receptor beta chain. Its antigen remains unknown. The sample comes from a study of cytomegalovirus exposure and HLA in healthy donors. Broader study findings: Within an earlier analysis, most TCR beta V segments proved productive either about 87% or about 30% of the time. Reports indicate that TCR beta sequences accurately predicted the HLA-A and HLA-B alleles of most subjects.

V trimming: 7 bases; J trimming: 7 bases; junction bases outside the gene matches: 10. This CDR3 is 15 amino acids long. Germline CDR1 and CDR2: MNHNS and SASEGT. Researchers ran the PCR with 60 Vbeta and 13 Jbeta primers. In the source study's methods: In a later analysis, the count reached approximately 80 million unique TCR beta chains, with about 9.9 million shared. The assay was immunoSEQ multiplex PCR, and TCRdb's table has in-frame clones only and misses some. V and J calls and clone size come straight from that table; D and trimming were deduced from the DNA. The table for this sample gives 110,000 to 150,000 clones.

This chain connects TRBV6-1 to TRBJ2-1; 10 bases agree with TRBD2. Sequencing was done on a sample of PBMCs. The source is a male donor in good health and CMV-seronegative. The CDR3 spells CASKSGRVRGNEQFF. CDR3 sequence (DNA): TGTGCCAGCAAAAGCGGGAGGGTCCGGGGGAATGAGCAGTTCTTC.